The next 8 T cell receptor beta chains were all read from a single sample in a study of T-cell memory formation after mild COVID-19. TCRdb itself ran the 5' RACE reads through MiXCR, one entry per CDR3 protein. The sample includes tens of thousands of distinct CDR3 sequences, approximately 13% of them seen just once. The sample comprised PBMCs or a T cell subset sorted from them (not recorded which). The source of these receptors is an adult woman who had mild COVID-19 (a few samples of this study predate the infection). Cell type and time point are not known.

This clonotype was seen more than once but under ten times. The chain joins TRBV7-9 to TRBJ1-3; maybe TRBD1 (5 bases). The germline V gene has CDR1 SEHNR and CDR2 FQNEAQ (reference sequence). CDR3 size: 15 residues. V lost 4 bases to trimming and J lost 5 bases, with 15 bases between them. Written as DNA, the CDR3 is TGTGCCAGCAGCTCGAACCGGGACCCTAGAAACACCATATATTTT. Amino acid sequence: CASSSNRDPRNTIYF.

The chain employs TRBV9 and TRBJ2-7, with TRBD2 matching over 11 bases. The germline gives CDR1 SGDLS, CDR2 YYNGEE. CDR3 size: 15 residues. The trim removed 1 base at V and 1 base at J, leaving 1 base unmatched. The CDR3 loop reads CASSVTSGRSYEQYF. The CDR3 DNA reads as TGTGCCAGCAGCGTAACTAGCGGGAGATCCTACGAGCAGTACTTC.

This clonotype was recorded a few times. V and J are TRBV5-6 and TRBJ2-1, with 8 positions matching TRBD2. CDR1 and CDR2 (germline): SGHDT, YYEEEE. The V segment lost 6 bases and the J segment 7 bases; nucleotides outside the gene matches: 12. The CDR3 covers 15 residues. CDR3 sequence (DNA): TGTGCCAGCAACTTACTCGGGGGGGAAGGAAATGAGCAGTTCTTC. Translated, it gives CASNLLGGEGNEQFF.

This clonotype turned up a few times. V and J are TRBV11-2 and TRBJ1-1; 10 bases map to TRBD1. Trimming took 5 bases from V and 4 from J; bases not matched to a gene: 10. CDR3 length equals 16 residues. The germline CDR1 and CDR2 sequences are SGHAT and FQNNGV. CDR3 protein: CASSPRTGGVITEAFF. The CDR3 bases are TGTGCCAGCAGCCCCCGGACAGGGGGGGTGATCACTGAAGCTTTCTTT.

The V and J genes are TRBV5-6 and TRBJ2-3; D call uncertain. This CDR3 has 15 amino acids. Per germline, CDR1 SGHDT and CDR2 YYEEEE. V was clipped by 2 bases and J by 4 bases, with 14 bases between them. This CDR3 is CASSFMASGPDTQYF. In DNA, the CDR3 is TGTGCCAGCAGCTTTATGGCTTCCGGCCCAGATACGCAGTATTTT.

In DNA, the CDR3 is TGTGCCAGCAGCTTAGTCACTCGCTACGAGCAGTACTTC. Translation gives CASSLVTRYEQYF. The rearrangement joins TRBV11-2 to TRBJ2-7; D gene ambiguous. Germline assignment: CDR1 SGHAT and CDR2 FQNNGV. V was trimmed by 1 base and J by 3 bases, leaving 7 bases between them. This CDR3 contains 13 residues.

This clonotype was seen a handful of times. V is TRBV4-3 and J is TRBJ1-2, with D possibly TRBD1 on 6 matching bases. Germline V gene lookup returns CDR1 LGHNA and CDR2 YSLEER. This CDR3 has 15 amino acids. The V end was cut by 1 base, the J end by 4 bases, with 13 bases between. The CDR3 DNA is TGCGCCAGCAGCCAAGGAGGCGCACAGGGCTATGGCTACACCTTC. Its protein is CASSQGGAQGYGYTF.

The rearrangement joins TRBV7-8 to TRBJ1-2, with D perhaps TRBD1 (5 bases). V gave up 1 base and J gave up 4 bases, with 10 bases separating them. This CDR3 has 14 amino acids. CDR1 is SGHVS and CDR2 is FQNEAQ in the germline V gene. CDR3 loop: CASSLVGTSYGYTF. The CDR3 nucleotides read TGTGCCAGCAGCTTAGTTGGGACGTCCTATGGCTACACCTTC.